The rows below give T cell receptor beta chains drawn from one sample of a study of shared clonotypes between healthy human individuals. This table comes from immunoSEQ multiplex PCR, and its TCRdb copy is limited to in-frame clones, with some not included. The sample includes about 680,000 clones, 90% to 95% of them seen just once. The specimen sequenced was naive CD8+ T cells sorted from blood. These TCRs come from a man aged 25 to 40 in good health. The CDR3 runs from the conserved cysteine through the conserved F or W. D genes are given only for firm matches. Clone size is given for some rows only: seen once, a few or many times, or a class if the clone is expanded.

J,D,size,V,DNA,CDR3
TRBJ1-5,NA,NA,TRBV7-9,TGTGCCAGCAGCCCCGCGTCAGGGACCCATTTGTTCCATTTT,CASSPASGTHLFHF
TRBJ2-7,TRBD2,NA,TRBV5-6,TGTGCCAGCAGCTTGGGCGGGAGTGTCTACGAGCAGTACTTC,CASSLGGSVYEQYF
TRBJ2-7,TRBD2,NA,TRBV27,TGTGCCAGCAGTTTACTTGCGGGAGGGCCCAGCGAGCAGTACTTC,CASSLLAGGPSEQYF
TRBJ1-5,NA,NA,TRBV19,TGTGCCAGTAGTTCAGCGTGGGGCAATCAGCCCCAGCATTTT,CASSSAWGNQPQHF
TRBJ1-5,TRBD1,NA,TRBV27,TGTGCCAGCAGTTTATCTGGACAGGGGGCAAGTCAGCCCCAGCATTTT,CASSLSGQGASQPQHF
TRBJ1-1,NA,NA,TRBV27,TGTGCCAGCAGGGACAGTGACACTGAAGCTTTCTTT,CASRDSDTEAFF
TRBJ1-4,NA,NA,TRBV6-6,TGTGCCAGCAGTACAAACAGGGAAAAACTGTTTTTT,CASSTNREKLFF
TRBJ2-7,TRBD1,NA,TRBV5-5,TGTGCCAGCAGCCGGGGACAGGGGGCGAACGAGCAGTACTTC,CASSRGQGANEQYF
TRBJ2-7,TRBD1,NA,TRBV13,TGTGCCAGCAGCTCCCTACAGGGGGCGCTCGCCTACGAGCAGTACTTC,CASSSLQGALAYEQYF
TRBJ1-1,TRBD1,NA,TRBV6-5,TGTGCCAGCAGAGCGACAGGGGTGAACACTGAAGCTTTCTTT,CASRATGVNTEAFF
TRBJ1-4,NA,NA,TRBV27,TGTGCCAGCAGTTCTGGACTGGGGAATGAAAAACTGTTTTTT,CASSSGLGNEKLFF
TRBJ2-2,NA,once,TRBV7-9,TGTGCCAGCAGCGCGGACTATACCGGGGAGCTGTTTTTT,CASSADYTGELFF
TRBJ1-1,NA,once,TRBV7-3,TGTGCCAGCAGCTTTAGCATTCGGGGTAACACTGAAGCTTTCTTT,CASSFSIRGNTEAFF
TRBJ1-1,NA,NA,TRBV29-1,TGCAGCGGACTCGGGCTTTCGATGAACACTGAAGCTTTCTTT,CSGLGLSMNTEAFF
TRBJ1-5,TRBD1,NA,TRBV27,TGTGCCAGCAGTCCCCGGGACAGGGTCGATCAGCCCCAGCATTTT,CASSPRDRVDQPQHF
TRBJ2-7,NA,NA,TRBV29-1,TGCAGCGTTGAAGATCGGGGGGCCGCCTACGAGCAGTACTTC,CSVEDRGAAYEQYF
TRBJ1-1,NA,NA,TRBV11-2,TGTGCCAGCACCCCTCGGTACGGGGGCGCAATCAACACTGAAGCTTTCTTT,CASTPRYGGAINTEAFF
TRBJ2-7,NA,NA,TRBV4-3,TGCGCCAGCAGCCAAGGAGTCGGACAGCCCTACGAGCAGTACTTC,CASSQGVGQPYEQYF
TRBJ2-1,NA,NA,TRBV6-6,TGTGCCAGCAGTCCCTTAGGTACGACTGGCAATGAGCAGTTCTTC,CASSPLGTTGNEQFF
TRBJ1-2,NA,NA,TRBV2,TGTGCCAGCAGTGAAGCGCCCCCAGGTTCGGGTAGATTCTTC,CASSEAPPGSGRFF
TRBJ2-1,NA,NA,TRBV11-2,TGTGCCAGCAGCTTGGGGGGGGCAGGAAACTACAATGAGCAGTTCTTC,CASSLGGAGNYNEQFF
TRBJ1-2,TRBD1,NA,TRBV7-8,TGTGCCAGCAGCTTAAAGAGGACAGGGAACTATGGCTACACCTTC,CASSLKRTGNYGYTF
TRBJ2-7,TRBD1,NA,TRBV29-1,TGCAGCGTTCGGACCAGAACCGGGACAGGGAGGTACGAGCAGTACTTC,CSVRTRTGTGRYEQYF
TRBJ2-1,NA,NA,TRBV4-1,TGCGCCAGCAGCCAAGGCGGGTCCTCCTACAATGAGCAGTTCTTC,CASSQGGSSYNEQFF
TRBJ2-5,NA,NA,TRBV7-9,TGTGCCAGCAGCTTAAGTAAGCGCCGAGAGACCCAGTACTTC,CASSLSKRRETQYF
TRBJ1-4,TRBD1,NA,TRBV4-1,TGCGCCAGCAGCCGACAGGGCGGGGATGAAAAACTGTTTTTT,CASSRQGGDEKLFF
TRBJ2-1,NA,NA,TRBV29-1,TGCAGCGTTGAGAAGAACAATGAGCAGTTCTTC,CSVEKNNEQFF
TRBJ1-5,NA,NA,TRBV6-5,TGTGCCAGCAGTTACTCGCAGGCTTTAGATCAGCCCCAGCATTTT,CASSYSQALDQPQHF
TRBJ2-3,TRBD2,NA,TRBV5-4,TGTGCCAGCAGCTTCTGGACTAGCGGTGAGAGCACAGATACGCAGTATTTT,CASSFWTSGESTDTQYF
TRBJ2-7,NA,NA,TRBV15,TGTGCCACCAGCACTGACAGTATTTCCTACGAGCAGTACTTC,CATSTDSISYEQYF
TRBJ2-1,NA,NA,TRBV7-2,TGTGCCAGCAGTTTCTCGATTAAGAATGAGCAGTTCTTC,CASSFSIKNEQFF
TRBJ2-7,TRBD2,once,TRBV5-6,TGTGCCAGCAGCACGGGACTAACGGCTTACGAGCAGTACTTC,CASSTGLTAYEQYF
TRBJ2-7,TRBD1,NA,TRBV6-1,TGTGCCAGCAGGGACGGACAGGTGACTAACGAGCAGTACTTC,CASRDGQVTNEQYF
TRBJ1-1,NA,NA,TRBV21-1,TGTGCCAGCAGCAAAGCACCCGTGGACCCTGAAGCTTTCTTT,CASSKAPVDPEAFF
TRBJ2-1,NA,few,TRBV7-6,TGTGCCGGAGGGTCTGAGTCTACCTCCTACAATGAGCAGTTCTTC,CAGGSESTSYNEQFF
TRBJ1-3,NA,few,TRBV27,TGTGCCAGCAGTTTAGGGTCTGGAAACACCATATATTTT,CASSLGSGNTIYF
TRBJ2-1,NA,NA,TRBV29-1,TGCAGCGTCTCGAAGGTTGGGGGGCACAATGAGCAGTTCTTC,CSVSKVGGHNEQFF
TRBJ1-3,NA,once,TRBV27,TGTGCCAGCAGTACCGACGGGAGCTCTGGAAACACCATATATTTT,CASSTDGSSGNTIYF
TRBJ2-1,NA,NA,TRBV21-1,TGTGCCAGCAGCAATGGGGTAACAGCGGGATCACACCCCAATGAGCAGTTCTTC,CASSNGVTAGSHPNEQFF
TRBJ2-7,TRBD2,NA,TRBV29-1,TGCAGCGTTGAGCTAGCGGGGGTCTACGAGCAGTACTTC,CSVELAGVYEQYF
TRBJ2-3,NA,NA,TRBV11-2,TGTGCCAGCAGCACACCAGACTCGTCTGAGGATACGCAGTATTTT,CASSTPDSSEDTQYF
TRBJ1-1,NA,NA,TRBV28,TGTGCCAGCAGTTTATTCCTCAACACTGAAGCTTTCTTT,CASSLFLNTEAFF
TRBJ2-3,TRBD2,NA,TRBV25-1,TGTGCCAGCAGTGACCCCCTTAGCGGGACGAGGTCCACAGATACGCAGTATTTT,CASSDPLSGTRSTDTQYF
TRBJ2-7,NA,many,TRBV28,TGTGCCAGCAGGCCGGGACACCGCTACGAGCAGTACTTC,CASRPGHRYEQYF
TRBJ2-7,TRBD2,few,TRBV2,TGTGCCAGCAGTCAACTACCTAGCGGGAGGTACGAGCAGTACTTC,CASSQLPSGRYEQYF
TRBJ2-5,NA,NA,TRBV7-9,TGTGCCAGCGCCACTTCAGAGACCCAGTACTTC,CASATSETQYF
TRBJ2-7,NA,NA,TRBV28,TGTGCCAGCAGTTTAAGGGGATTCTACGAGCAGTACTTC,CASSLRGFYEQYF
TRBJ2-1,TRBD2,NA,TRBV4-1,TGCGCCAGTCGGGAGCGGGAAACCTACAATGAGCAGTTCTTC,CASRERETYNEQFF
TRBJ2-2,TRBD1,NA,TRBV5-5,TGTGCCAGCAGCTTAACCGGGACAGGGGGCGTGTGGACCGGGGAGCTGTTTTTT,CASSLTGTGGVWTGELFF
TRBJ2-7,TRBD1,NA,TRBV5-1,TGCGCCAGCTCAATCGGTTGGGACAGCGAGGCGTATGGCTACGAGCAGTACTTC,CASSIGWDSEAYGYEQYF
TRBJ2-5,TRBD2,NA,TRBV7-9,TGTGCCAGCAGCTTGATAGCGGGAGGGGGAGAGACCCAGTACTTC,CASSLIAGGGETQYF
TRBJ2-5,NA,NA,TRBV30,TGTGCCTGGAGTACCCCGGGGGCCCAGTACTTC,CAWSTPGAQYF
TRBJ2-7,NA,NA,TRBV11-2,TGTGCCAGCAGCTTAGTGCCGCGGAGCTACGAGCAGTACTTC,CASSLVPRSYEQYF
TRBJ2-7,NA,once,TRBV5-1,TGCGCCAGCAGCTTGGATCCAGGGGTCGAGCAGTACTTC,CASSLDPGVEQYF
TRBJ1-5,NA,NA,TRBV7-9,TGTGCCAGCAGCTTATCCGAGGGTTTTGACCAGCCCCAGCATTTT,CASSLSEGFDQPQHF